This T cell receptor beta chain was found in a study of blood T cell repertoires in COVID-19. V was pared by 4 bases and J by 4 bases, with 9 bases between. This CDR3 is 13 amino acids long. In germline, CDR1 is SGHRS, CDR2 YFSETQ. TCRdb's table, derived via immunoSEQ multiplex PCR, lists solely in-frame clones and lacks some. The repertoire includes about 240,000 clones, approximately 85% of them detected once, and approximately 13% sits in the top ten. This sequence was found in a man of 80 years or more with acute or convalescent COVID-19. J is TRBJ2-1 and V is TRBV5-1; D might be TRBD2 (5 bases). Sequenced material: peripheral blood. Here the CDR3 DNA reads TGCGCCAGCAGCAGCGGTACTTACAATGAGCAGTTCTTC. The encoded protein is CASSSGTYNEQFF.